This record concerns one TCR beta chain sequence. Preparation of the TCRbeta library used unique molecular identifiers. Each CDR3 protein is one row after TCRdb ran MiXCR on the PCR reads. Of approximately 400,000 distinct CDR3 sequences listed, 9.5% to 13% are singletons. This record comes from a study of T-cell reconstitution after alpha-beta-depleted transplantation in children. Trimming took 5 bases from V and 1 from J, leaving 12 bases between them. The CDR3 is 14 residues long. Germline CDR1 reads SQVTM; CDR2 reads ANQGSEA. This clonotype was obtained from a human donor who donated a stem cell graft to a child with acute myeloid leukemia. The sample in question was PBMCs from the stem cell graft donor, obtained from the stem cell graft. The chain is built from TRBV29-1 and TRBJ2-1; D could derive from TRBD1 or TRBD2 (5 bases each). The CDR3 nucleotides read TGCAGCGTTAGAGGGGAGAGGTCCTACAATGAGCAGTTCTTC. Its translation: CSVRGERSYNEQFF.